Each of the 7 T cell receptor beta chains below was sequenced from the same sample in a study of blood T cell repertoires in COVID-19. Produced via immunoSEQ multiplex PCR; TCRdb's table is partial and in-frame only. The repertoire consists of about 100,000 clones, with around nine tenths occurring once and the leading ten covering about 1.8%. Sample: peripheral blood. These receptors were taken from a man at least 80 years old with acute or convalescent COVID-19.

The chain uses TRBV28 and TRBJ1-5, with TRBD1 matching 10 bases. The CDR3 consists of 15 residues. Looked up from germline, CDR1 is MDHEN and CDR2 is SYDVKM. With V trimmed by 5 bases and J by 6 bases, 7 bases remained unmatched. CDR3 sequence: CASSRAGTGVQPQHF. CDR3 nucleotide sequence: TGTGCCAGCAGTCGTGCCGGGACAGGGGTTCAGCCCCAGCATTTT.

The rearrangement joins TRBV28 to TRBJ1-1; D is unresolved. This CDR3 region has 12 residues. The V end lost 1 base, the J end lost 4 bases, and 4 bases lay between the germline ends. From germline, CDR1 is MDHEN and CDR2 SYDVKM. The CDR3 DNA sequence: TGTGCCAGCAGTTTATCCTCCACTGAAGCTTTCTTT. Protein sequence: CASSLSSTEAFF.

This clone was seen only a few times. This CDR3 reads CSAWDSEKLFF. In nucleotides, the CDR3 is TGCAGTGCCTGGGACAGTGAAAAACTGTTTTTT. The rearrangement joins TRBV20-1 to TRBJ1-4; 7 nucleotides align to TRBD1. This CDR3 spans 11 amino acids. In germline, CDR1 is DFQATT, CDR2 SNEGSKA (reference sequence). The V and J ends lost 6 bases and 7 bases, in that order; junction bases with no gene match: 2.

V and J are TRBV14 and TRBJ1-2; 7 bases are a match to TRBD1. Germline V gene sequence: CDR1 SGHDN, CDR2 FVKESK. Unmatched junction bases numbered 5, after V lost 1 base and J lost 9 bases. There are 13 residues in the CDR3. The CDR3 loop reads CASSQVPGGSYTF. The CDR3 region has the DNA TGTGCCAGCAGCCAAGTCCCAGGGGGTAGCTACACCTTC.

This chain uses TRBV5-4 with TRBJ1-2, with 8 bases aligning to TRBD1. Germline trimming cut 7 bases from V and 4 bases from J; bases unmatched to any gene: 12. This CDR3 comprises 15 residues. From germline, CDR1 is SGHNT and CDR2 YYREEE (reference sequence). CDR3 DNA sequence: TGTGCCAGCCGATATCTCGGACAGGGAGGCTATGGCTACACCTTC. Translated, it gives CASRYLGQGGYGYTF.

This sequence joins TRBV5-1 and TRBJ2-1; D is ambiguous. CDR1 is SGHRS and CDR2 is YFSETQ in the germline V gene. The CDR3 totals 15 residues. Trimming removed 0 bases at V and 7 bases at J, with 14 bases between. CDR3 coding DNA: TGCGCCAGCAGCTTGGCTTTAAACGACAATAATGAGCAGTTCTTC. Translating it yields CASSLALNDNNEQFF.

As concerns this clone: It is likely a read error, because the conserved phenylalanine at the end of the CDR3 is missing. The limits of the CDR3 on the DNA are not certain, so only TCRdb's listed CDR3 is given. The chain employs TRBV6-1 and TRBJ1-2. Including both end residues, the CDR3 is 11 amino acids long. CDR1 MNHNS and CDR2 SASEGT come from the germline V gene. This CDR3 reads CASSEAGGGTL.